The T cell receptor (beta chain) under discussion was sequenced for a study of Graves' ophthalmopathy and Graves' hyperthyroidism. Findings and caveats of the study: Detection in blood was also observed for most expanded thyroid clonotypes above 0.001 frequency.

The CDR3 is 14 residues long. V was trimmed by 6 bases and J by 1 base, leaving 10 bases between them. At least ten counts were recorded for this clonotype. Its antigen is still unknown. Having ophthalmopathy, the donors showed moderate-to-severe activity, CAS ≥3 and NOSPECS ≥4, with disease lasting under 3 months. In this cohort, patients with other autoimmune diseases, uncontrolled infections, pregnancy or lactation were excluded. Amplifying from RNA transcripts, the study obtained TCR beta CDR3 regions. First-round RT-PCR used HTBI primers; second-round multiplex PCR followed. TCRdb re-called the multiplex PCR reads with MiXCR, one entry per CDR3 protein. The table shows about 340,000 distinct CDR3 sequences, with under 20% occurring only once.

The chain uses TRBV12-3 or TRBV12-4 and TRBJ1-5, with unresolved D. The receptor was derived from an adult man with Graves' ophthalmopathy. The sequenced material came from peripheral blood. The CDR3 sequence: CASRYGESNQPQHF. CDR3 bases: TGTGCCAGCAGGTACGGGGAAAGCAATCAGCCCCAGCATTTT.